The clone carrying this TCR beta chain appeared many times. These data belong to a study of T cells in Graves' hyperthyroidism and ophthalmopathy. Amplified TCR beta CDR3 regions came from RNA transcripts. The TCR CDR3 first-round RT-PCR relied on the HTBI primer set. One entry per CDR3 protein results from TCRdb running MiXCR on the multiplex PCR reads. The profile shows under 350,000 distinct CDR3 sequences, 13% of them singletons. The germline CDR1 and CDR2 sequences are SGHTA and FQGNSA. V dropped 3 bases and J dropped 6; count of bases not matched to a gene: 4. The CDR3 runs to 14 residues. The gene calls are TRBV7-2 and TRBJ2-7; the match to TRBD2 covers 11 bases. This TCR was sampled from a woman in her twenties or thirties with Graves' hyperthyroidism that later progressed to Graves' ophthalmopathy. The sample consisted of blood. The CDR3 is CASSLTSGTGEQYF. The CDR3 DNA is TGTGCCAGCAGCTTGACTAGCGGGACGGGCGAGCAGTACTTC.